The T cell receptor beta chain described here comes from a study of cytomegalovirus exposure and HLA in healthy donors. The V and J ends lost 5 bases and 0 bases, in that order; junction bases with no gene match: 5. The germline V gene has CDR1 MNHEY and CDR2 SVGAGI. The CDR3 has 15 amino acids. 13 Jbeta primers and 60 Vbeta primers were used for the PCR. The method was immunoSEQ multiplex PCR; TCRdb's version includes in-frame clones alone and lacks a portion of them. The sample lists about 150,000 clones, approximately 88% seen once, with 0.95% to 1.5% in the top ten. This TCR was recovered from a boy between 2 and 10 years old in good health and CMV-seronegative. The chain employs TRBV6-5 and TRBJ2-3; 7 bases match TRBD1. The specimen was PBMCs. The CDR3 sequence is CASSLGTESTDTQYF. For the CDR3, the DNA is TGTGCCAGCAGTCTTGGGACAGAAAGCACAGATACGCAGTATTTT.